The subject of this entry is one T cell receptor (beta chain). Its antigen is undetermined. One junction end disagrees with the germline gene, perhaps due to a read error. Per the germline V gene, CDR1 is SEHNR and CDR2 is FQNEAQ (reference sequence). There are 13 residues in the CDR3. The sample originates from a study of cytomegalovirus exposure and HLA in healthy donors. Whole-study findings and limits: In a later analysis, HLA-associated TCR beta chains were more clonally expanded than equally common others.

The PCR had 60 Vbeta and 13 Jbeta primers. The data were produced by immunoSEQ multiplex PCR, yet TCRdb's version contains in-frame clones alone and is incomplete. Of 220,000 or so clones listed, about 75% are singletons. Unrecorded immune exposures were likely, despite nominal health at sampling. This rearrangement joins TRBV7-9 to TRBJ1-5, with 8 bases lining up with TRBD1. This sequence originates from a woman in her twenties or thirties in good health and CMV-seronegative. The sequenced material came from PBMCs. Here the CDR3 reads CSSMGQGNQPQHF. The CDR3 nucleotides read TGTTCCAGCATGGGACAGGGCAATCAGCCCCAGCATTTT.